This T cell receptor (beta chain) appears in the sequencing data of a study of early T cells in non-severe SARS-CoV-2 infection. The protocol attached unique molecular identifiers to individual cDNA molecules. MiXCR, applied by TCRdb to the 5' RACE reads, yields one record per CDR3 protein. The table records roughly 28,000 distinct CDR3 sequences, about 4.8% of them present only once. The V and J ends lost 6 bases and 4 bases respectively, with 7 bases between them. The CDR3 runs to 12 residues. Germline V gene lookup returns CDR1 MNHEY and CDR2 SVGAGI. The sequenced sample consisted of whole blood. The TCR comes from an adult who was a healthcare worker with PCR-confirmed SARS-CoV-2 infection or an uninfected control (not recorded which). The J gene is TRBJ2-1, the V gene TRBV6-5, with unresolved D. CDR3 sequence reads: CASSSRYNEQFF. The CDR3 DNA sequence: TGTGCCAGCAGCTCCCGATACAATGAGCAGTTCTTC.